The source of this T cell receptor beta chain is a study of blood T cells in healthy people across ages. This clonotype was picked up a small number of times. The second PCR ran about 6 to 12 cycles with a sample-barcoded 5' primer and J-beta primers. One entry per CDR3 protein results from TCRdb running MiXCR on the 5' RACE reads. The sample gives fewer than 2,000,000 distinct CDR3 sequences, 39% of which show up once; more than 20% is in the top ten. Peripheral blood samples of roughly 9.8 milliliters were drawn from each donor. Germline CDR1 SNHLY, CDR2 FYNNEI. V gave up 5 bases and J gave up 3 bases; unmatched junction bases: 5. This CDR3 spans 14 amino acids.

The J gene is TRBJ1-1, the V gene TRBV2; 8 bases align to TRBD1. This TCR came from a human donor in good health. The sequenced material came from blood. The CDR3 DNA sequence: TGTGCCAGCAGTACAGGGGGAACTGACACTGAAGCTTTCTTT. Residues: CASSTGGTDTEAFF.